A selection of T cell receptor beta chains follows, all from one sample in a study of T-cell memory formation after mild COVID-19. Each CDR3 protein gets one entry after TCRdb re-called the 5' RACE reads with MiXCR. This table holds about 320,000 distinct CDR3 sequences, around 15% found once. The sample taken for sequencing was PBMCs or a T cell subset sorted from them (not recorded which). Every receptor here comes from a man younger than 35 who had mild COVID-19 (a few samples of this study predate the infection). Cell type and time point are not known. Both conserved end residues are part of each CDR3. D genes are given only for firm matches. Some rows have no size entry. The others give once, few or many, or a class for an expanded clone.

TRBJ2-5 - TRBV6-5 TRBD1 CASRVGQGVWETQYF TGTGCCAGCAGAGTCGGACAGGGCGTTTGGGAGACCCAGTACTTC
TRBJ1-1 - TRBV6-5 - CASSYGGVAFF TGTGCCAGCAGTTATGGGGGGGTAGCTTTCTTT
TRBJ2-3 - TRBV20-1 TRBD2 CSARSGIPGLAGGRVDTQYF TGCAGTGCTAGATCCGGGATTCCGGGACTAGCGGGGGGGAGGGTTGATACGCAGTATTTT
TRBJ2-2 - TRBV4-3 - CASALAGRTGELFF TGCGCCAGCGCATTGGCAGGGCGGACCGGGGAGCTGTTTTTT
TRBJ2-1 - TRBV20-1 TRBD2 CSASKLAGGGYEQFF TGCAGTGCTAGTAAGCTAGCGGGGGGAGGCTATGAGCAGTTCTTC
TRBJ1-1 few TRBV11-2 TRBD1 CASTRGTDTEAFF TGTGCCAGTACTCGCGGGACAGACACTGAAGCTTTCTTT
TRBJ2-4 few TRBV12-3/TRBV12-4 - CASSLSLQGKGIQYF TGTGCCAGCAGTTTAAGTTTGCAGGGGAAAGGCATTCAGTACTTC
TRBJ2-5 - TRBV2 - CASRSPKGRQGKTQYF TGTGCCAGCAGATCACCTAAGGGTCGTCAAGGGAAGACCCAGTACTTC
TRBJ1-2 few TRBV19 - CASRQQGGGYTF TGTGCCAGTAGGCAACAGGGCGGTGGCTACACCTTC
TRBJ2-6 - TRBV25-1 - CASRDSGANVLTF TGTGCCAGCAGGGACTCTGGGGCCAACGTCCTGACTTTC
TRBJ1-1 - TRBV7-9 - CASSFSRTVRNTEAFF TGTGCCAGCAGCTTTTCGAGGACAGTGCGGAACACTGAAGCTTTCTTT
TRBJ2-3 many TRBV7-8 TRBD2 CATRRLRGGRVLPDTQYF TGTGCCACCCGGCGTCTACGGGGGGGCCGGGTTCTCCCAGATACGCAGTATTTT
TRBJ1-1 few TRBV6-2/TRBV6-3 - CASSHARTVLNTEAFF TGTGCCAGCAGCCACGCCCGGACCGTATTGAACACTGAAGCTTTCTTT
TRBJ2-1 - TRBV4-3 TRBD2 CASSPRTSGGGGEQFF TGCGCCAGCAGCCCCAGGACTAGCGGGGGCGGTGGGGAGCAGTTCTTC
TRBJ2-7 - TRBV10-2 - CASRSRLDSALNYEQYF TGCGCCAGCAGAAGTCGCCTGGACAGTGCTCTAAACTACGAGCAGTACTTC
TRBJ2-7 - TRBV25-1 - CASSVAGIGEQYF TGTGCCAGCAGTGTGGCAGGGATTGGCGAGCAGTACTTC
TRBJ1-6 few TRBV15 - CATSRDRFGDSPLHF TGTGCCACCAGCAGAGATCGTTTCGGGGATTCACCCCTCCACTTT